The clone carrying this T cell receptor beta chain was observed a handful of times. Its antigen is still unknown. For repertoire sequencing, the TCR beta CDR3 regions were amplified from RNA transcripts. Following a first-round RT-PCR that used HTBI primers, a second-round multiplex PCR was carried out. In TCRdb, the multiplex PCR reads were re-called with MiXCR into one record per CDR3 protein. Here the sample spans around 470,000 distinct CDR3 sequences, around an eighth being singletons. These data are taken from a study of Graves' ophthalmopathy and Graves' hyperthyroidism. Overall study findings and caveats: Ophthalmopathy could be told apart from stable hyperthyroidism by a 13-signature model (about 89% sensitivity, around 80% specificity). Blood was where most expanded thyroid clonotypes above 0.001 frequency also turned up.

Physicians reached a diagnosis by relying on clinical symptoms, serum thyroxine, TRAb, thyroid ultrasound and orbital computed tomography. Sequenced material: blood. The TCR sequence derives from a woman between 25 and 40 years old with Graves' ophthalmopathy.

Here the CDR3 reads CASSQDRAAQETQYF. DNA of the CDR3: TGCGCCAGCAGCCAAGATCGAGCGGCGCAAGAGACCCAGTACTTC. The chain employs TRBV4-3 and TRBJ2-5; D perhaps matches TRBD2 (5 bases). In germline, CDR1 is LGHNA, CDR2 YSLEER. CDR3 length: 15 amino acids. V gave up 0 bases and J gave up 2 bases, with 10 bases separating them.